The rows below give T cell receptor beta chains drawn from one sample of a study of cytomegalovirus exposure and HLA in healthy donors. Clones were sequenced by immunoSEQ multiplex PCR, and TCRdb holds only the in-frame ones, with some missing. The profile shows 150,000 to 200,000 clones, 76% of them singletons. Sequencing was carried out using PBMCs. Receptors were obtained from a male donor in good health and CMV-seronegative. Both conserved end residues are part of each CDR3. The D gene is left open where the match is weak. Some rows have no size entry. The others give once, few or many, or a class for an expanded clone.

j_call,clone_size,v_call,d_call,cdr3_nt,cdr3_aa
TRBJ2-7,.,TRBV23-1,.,TGCGCCAGCAGTCCCGGGATCTACCAGGACCTTTTCTACGAGCAGTACTTC,CASSPGIYQDLFYEQYF
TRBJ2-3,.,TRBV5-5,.,TGTGCCAGCAGCCCAGGCTCGGATACGCAGTATTTT,CASSPGSDTQYF
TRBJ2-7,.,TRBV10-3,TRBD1,TGTGCCATCAGTGAGTCGTTAGCAAAGGGACAGGTTCTTCAGGGGCAGTACTTC,CAISESLAKGQVLQGQYF
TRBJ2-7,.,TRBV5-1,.,TGCGCCAGCAGCTTGGCCGCAGGGGCACACTACGAGCAGTACTTC,CASSLAAGAHYEQYF
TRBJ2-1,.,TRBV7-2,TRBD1,TGTGCCAGCAGCCTTTTGCCGGGACAGGGGGCCCGGAATGAGCAGTTCTTC,CASSLLPGQGARNEQFF
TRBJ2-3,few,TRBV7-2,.,TGTGCCAGCAGCTCGGACTACCGCTACCTCACAGATACGCAGTATTTT,CASSSDYRYLTDTQYF
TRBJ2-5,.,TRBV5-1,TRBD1,TGCGCCAGCAGCTTGGTGGGACAGACGAGGGAGACCCAGTACTTC,CASSLVGQTRETQYF
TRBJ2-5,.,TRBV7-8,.,TGTGCCAGCAGCCACCTCTCGGCGACAGGACAAGAGACCCAGTACTTC,CASSHLSATGQETQYF
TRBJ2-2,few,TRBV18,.,TGTGCCAGCTCCGCCGGGGGTACGAACACCGGGGAGCTGTTTTTT,CASSAGGTNTGELFF
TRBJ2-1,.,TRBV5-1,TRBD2,TGCGCCAGCAGCCAACAAACTAGCGGGGATTACAATGAGCAGTTCTTC,CASSQQTSGDYNEQFF
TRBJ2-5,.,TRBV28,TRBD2,TGTGCCACCGTAGCGGGGGAAGAGACCCAGTACTTC,CATVAGEETQYF
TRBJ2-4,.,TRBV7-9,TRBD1,TGTGCCAGCAGCTCAGGGGGAGACATTCAGTACTTC,CASSSGGDIQYF
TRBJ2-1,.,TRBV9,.,TGTGCCAGCAGCGTCACTAGCTACCCGAGCTCCTACAATGAGCAGTTCTTC,CASSVTSYPSSYNEQFF
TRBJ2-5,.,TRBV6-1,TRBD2,TGTGCCAGCAGTAAGACTAGCGGTAGCTGGGAGACCCAGTACTTC,CASSKTSGSWETQYF
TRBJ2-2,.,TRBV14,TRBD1,TGTGCCAGCAGCATACAGGGGCCCGCGAACACCGGGGAGCTGTTTTTT,CASSIQGPANTGELFF
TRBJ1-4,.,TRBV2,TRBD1,TGTGCCAGCAGTCGGGACAGGCCGAATGAAAAACTGTTTTTT,CASSRDRPNEKLFF
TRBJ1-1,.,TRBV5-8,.,TGTGCCAGCAGCTTGGCCCAGGGGAACACTGAAGCTTTCTTT,CASSLAQGNTEAFF
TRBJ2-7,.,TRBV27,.,TGTGCCAGCAGTTTCTTAGCCACTAGTCAACACGAGCAGTACTTC,CASSFLATSQHEQYF
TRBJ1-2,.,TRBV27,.,TGTGCCAGCAGTCCTCAAACCGACAGAATTGGCTACACCTTC,CASSPQTDRIGYTF
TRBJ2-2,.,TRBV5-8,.,TGTGCCAGCAGCCAGGGGACCCTGAACACCGGGGAGCTGTTTTTT,CASSQGTLNTGELFF
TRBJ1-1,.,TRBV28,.,TGTGCCAGCAGTTTTGGGGCAGGTTCGAACACTGAAGCTTTCTTT,CASSFGAGSNTEAFF
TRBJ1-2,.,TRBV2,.,TGTGCCAGCAGTGACCTACAGGGTCCCCTACGTCCTAACTATGGCTACACCTTC,CASSDLQGPLRPNYGYTF
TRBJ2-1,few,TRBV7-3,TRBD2,TGTGCCAGCAGTTATAGCGGGGGGATCTACAATGAGCAGTTCTTC,CASSYSGGIYNEQFF
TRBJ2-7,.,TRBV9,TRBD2,TGTGCCAGCAGCTTAGCGGGGGGGGACCACGAGCAGTACTTC,CASSLAGGDHEQYF
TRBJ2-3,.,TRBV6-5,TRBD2,TGTGCCAGCAGTTACTGGTCAGCGGGGGCAACAGATACGCAGTATTTT,CASSYWSAGATDTQYF
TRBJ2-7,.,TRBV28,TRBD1,TGTGCCAGCAGCCCGATAAGGGGACAGGGGGCCTACGAGCAGTACTTC,CASSPIRGQGAYEQYF
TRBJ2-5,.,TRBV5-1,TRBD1,TGCGCCAGCAGCTTTGGGACAGGGGAAGAGACCCAGTACTTC,CASSFGTGEETQYF
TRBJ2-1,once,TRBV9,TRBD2,TGTGCCAGCAGCGTGGGGGCCCTTAGCGGGGCAAGCTCCTACAATGAGCAGTTCTTC,CASSVGALSGASSYNEQFF
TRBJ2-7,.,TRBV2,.,TGTGCCAGCAGGGAAATCCAGGGTTCCACCTACGAGCAGTACTTC,CASREIQGSTYEQYF
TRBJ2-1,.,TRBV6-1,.,TGTGCCAGCAGGGATAGGCGGGGAGGGGGCAATGAGCAGTTCTTC,CASRDRRGGGNEQFF
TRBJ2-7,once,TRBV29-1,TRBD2,TGCAGCGTTACTTCGGGGGGCTCCTACGAGCAGTACTTC,CSVTSGGSYEQYF
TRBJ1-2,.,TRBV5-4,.,TGTGCCAGCAGCTTGGACCGACACCTCTATGGCTACACCTTC,CASSLDRHLYGYTF
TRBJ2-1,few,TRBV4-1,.,TGCGCCAGCAGCCCCTCAAGGGGGAGACGCGGGGGACTCAATGAGCAGTTCTTC,CASSPSRGRRGGLNEQFF
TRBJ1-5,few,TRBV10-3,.,TGTGCCATCAGTGAACGGGGTTATAGCAATCAGCCCCAGCATTTT,CAISERGYSNQPQHF
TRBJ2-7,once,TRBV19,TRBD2,TGTGCCAGTAGTACGGGACTAGCGGGAAACGAGCAGTACTTC,CASSTGLAGNEQYF
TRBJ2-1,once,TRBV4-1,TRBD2,TGCGCCAGCAGCCAAGTGAATAGCGGGGGGTACAATGAGCAGTTCTTC,CASSQVNSGGYNEQFF
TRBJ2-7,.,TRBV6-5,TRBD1,TGTGCCAGCAGTTACCCCGGACAGGGATTCGCCGAGCAGTACTTC,CASSYPGQGFAEQYF
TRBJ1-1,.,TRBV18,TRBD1,TGTGCCAGCTCCCCGGGACAGTACACTGAAGCTTTCTTT,CASSPGQYTEAFF
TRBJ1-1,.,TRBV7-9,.,TGTTCCAGCAGCTTGACAGGCGAAGCTTTCTTT,CSSSLTGEAFF
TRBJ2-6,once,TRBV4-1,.,TGCGCCAGCAGCCAAGTTCAGGGGACCGGGGCCAACGTCCTGACTTTC,CASSQVQGTGANVLTF
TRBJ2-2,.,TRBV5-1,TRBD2,TGCGCCAGCAGCTTGGAGTCGCTAGCGGGAGGGTGGGACACCGGGGAGCTGTTTTTT,CASSLESLAGGWDTGELFF
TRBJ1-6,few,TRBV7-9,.,TGTGCCAGCAGCTCCCTACAGAGTAATTCACCCCTCCACTTT,CASSSLQSNSPLHF
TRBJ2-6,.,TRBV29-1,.,TGCAGCGTAGGACAGATCCCCTCTGGGGCCAACGTCCTGACTTTC,CSVGQIPSGANVLTF
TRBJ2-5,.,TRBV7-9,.,TGTGCCAGCAGCCCGACTAGGGGACAAGAGACCCAGTACTTC,CASSPTRGQETQYF